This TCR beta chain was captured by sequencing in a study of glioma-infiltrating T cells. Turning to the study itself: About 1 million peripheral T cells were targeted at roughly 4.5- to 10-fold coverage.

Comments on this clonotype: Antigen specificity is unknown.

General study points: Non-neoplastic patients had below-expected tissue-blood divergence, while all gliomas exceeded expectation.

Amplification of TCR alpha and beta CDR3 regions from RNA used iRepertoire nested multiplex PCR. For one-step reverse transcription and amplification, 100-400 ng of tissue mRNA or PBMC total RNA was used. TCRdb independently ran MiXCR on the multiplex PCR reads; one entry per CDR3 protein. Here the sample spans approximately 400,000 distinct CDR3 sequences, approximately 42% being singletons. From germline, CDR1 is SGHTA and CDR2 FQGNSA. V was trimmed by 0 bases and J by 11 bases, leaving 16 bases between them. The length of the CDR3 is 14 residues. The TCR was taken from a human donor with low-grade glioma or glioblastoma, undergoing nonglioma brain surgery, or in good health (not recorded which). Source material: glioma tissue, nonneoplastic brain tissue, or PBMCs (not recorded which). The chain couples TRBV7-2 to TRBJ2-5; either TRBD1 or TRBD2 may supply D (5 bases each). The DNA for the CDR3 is TGTGCCAGCAGCTTAGCGGGGACCTACAATGAGCAGTACTTC. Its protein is CASSLAGTYNEQYF.